This T cell receptor (beta chain) was sequenced for a study of vaccination and CD4 T cells after COVID-19. Study conclusions and caveats: The median count of SARS-CoV-2-reactive clonotypes rose from approximately 21 to 40, not significantly.

CD4+ T cells that had been cultured provided DNA sequenced with the Oncomine TCR Beta short-read assay. One entry per CDR3 protein, called by TCRdb with MiXCR from the PCR reads. The table has 2,000 to 2,500 distinct CDR3 sequences, roughly 20% seen once. Notes on this clonotype: What it binds is unknown.

V dropped 1 base and J dropped 6 bases, with 10 bases sitting between them. Germline values: CDR1 LGHDT, CDR2 YNNKEL (reference sequence). CDR3 length: 14 amino acids. Treatment denoted: approximately 9-day PBMC culture with coronavirus spike peptide pools or control peptides (ViraFEST assay). These CD4+ T cells came from an unexposed donor, sampled before the COVID-19 pandemic (2011-2018). CD4+ T cells were isolated by negative selection after ten to eleven days of culture. Probes of unexposed-donor CD4+ T cells used SARS-CoV-2 S/N and four cold-coronavirus spikes (cells permitting). J is TRBJ1-5 and V is TRBV3-1; D is unresolved. The source material was CD4+ T cells from blood, cultured in vitro. This TCR derives from a human donor in good health. This CDR3 is CASSQAIVVQPQHF. CDR3 in DNA: TGTGCCAGCAGCCAAGCGATTGTAGTTCAGCCCCAGCATTTT.